The 20 T cell receptor beta chains below come from one sample, sequenced in a study of T-cell reconstitution after alpha-beta-depleted transplantation in children. During its preparation, the TCRbeta library received unique molecular identifiers. TCRdb ran MiXCR on the PCR reads and lists one entry per CDR3 protein. The sample comprises 200,000 to 250,000 distinct CDR3 sequences, 11% of which are singletons, and about 30% rests with the top ten. The source material was PBMCs, sampled before TCRalphabeta/CD19-depleted stem cell transplant. The origin of the receptors is a child younger than two with acute myeloid leukemia, due to receive a stem cell transplant.

This clonotype was seen repeatedly, ten times or more. J is TRBJ2-7 and V is TRBV25-1; 11 bases match TRBD2. Germline V gives CDR1 MGHDK, CDR2 SYGVNS. V was clipped by 5 bases and J by 5 bases; unmatched bases: 11. This CDR3 spans 16 amino acids. The CDR3 loop is CASSPPQLAGAHEQYF. The DNA for the CDR3 is TGTGCCAGCAGTCCTCCCCAACTAGCGGGAGCCCACGAGCAGTACTTC.

This clonotype was recorded many times. This chain joins TRBV24-1 and TRBJ1-1; D remains ambiguous. Germline V gene sequence: CDR1 KGHDR, CDR2 SFDVKD. CDR3 length equals 12 residues. The V end lost 1 base, the J end lost 11 bases, and 10 bases lay between the germline ends. Here the CDR3 DNA reads TGTGCCACCAGTGATTTTGGGCCTGCGGCTTTCTTT. Protein sequence: CATSDFGPAAFF.

This clonotype has ten or more counts. V usage is TRBV28 and J usage is TRBJ2-1; 8 nucleotides line up with TRBD2. The J segment lost 0 bases and the V segment lost 3 bases, leaving 4 bases of the junction unmatched. Germline CDR1 reads MDHEN; CDR2 reads SYDVKM. The CDR3 covers 16 residues. The CDR3 loop reads CASSLLGTSSYNEQFF. DNA of the CDR3: TGTGCCAGCAGTTTGTTGGGGACTAGCTCCTACAATGAGCAGTTCTTC.

At least ten counts were recorded for this clonotype. The rearrangement links TRBV10-3 to TRBJ1-2, with TRBD1 identical over 7 bases. The CDR3 spans 15 residues. The ends lost 3 bases at V and 4 bases at J; junction bases unmatched: 8. In germline, CDR1 is ENHRY, CDR2 SYGVKD. The CDR3 protein is CAISDMRTGFYGYTF. The CDR3 coding sequence is TGTGCCATCAGTGATATGCGGACAGGCTTCTATGGCTACACCTTC.

At least ten counts were recorded for this clonotype. The rearrangement joins TRBV24-1 to TRBJ1-1, with no clear D. Germline loops: CDR1 KGHDR, CDR2 SFDVKD. This CDR3 has 13 residues. Trimming removed 4 bases at V and 1 base at J, with 6 bases between. CDR3 coding DNA: TGTGCCACCAGTGAGGACGGGAACACTGAAGCTTTCTTT. It codes for CATSEDGNTEAFF.

The table lists this clonotype with many counts. V and J are TRBV7-9 and TRBJ2-7; 14 bases are shared with TRBD2. After removal of 2 bases from V and 5 bases from J, the junction contained 5 bases not matched to a gene. The CDR3 is made up of 16 amino acids. Germline-derived CDR1 and CDR2 are SEHNR and FQNEAQ (reference sequence). CDR3 nucleotide sequence: TGTGCCAGCAGCTTAATGGGACTAGCGGGAGCGGACGAGCAGTACTTC. As protein: CASSLMGLAGADEQYF. The full variable domain, with the rest looked up from reference TRBV7-9 and TRBJ2-7, is DTGVSQNPRHKITKRGQNVTFRCDPISEHNRLYWYRQTLGQGPEFLTYFQNEAQLEKSRLLSDRFSAERPKGSFSTLEIQRTEQGDSAMYLCASSLMGLAGADEQYFGPGTRLTVT.

The V and J genes are TRBV19 and TRBJ1-4; 7 bases map to TRBD1. The trim removed 6 bases at V and 8 bases at J, leaving 12 bases unmatched. The CDR3 length is 15 residues. Germline loops: CDR1 LNHDA, CDR2 SQIVND (reference sequence). The CDR3 sequence: CASRSQTGFGEKLFF. The CDR3 region has the DNA TGTGCCAGTAGGAGTCAGACAGGGTTTGGAGAAAAACTGTTTTTT.

Many counts were recorded for this clonotype. The chain joins TRBV7-2 to TRBJ1-1; no clear D gene. The germline CDR1 and CDR2 sequences are SGHTA and FQGNSA. The CDR3 sequence is 11 residues long. V gave up 3 bases and J gave up 5 bases, with 4 bases separating them. CDR3 residues: CASSFKTEAFF. Here the CDR3 DNA reads TGTGCCAGCAGCTTTAAGACTGAAGCTTTCTTT.

This clonotype occurred many times. The genes are TRBV20-1 and TRBJ1-4; D remains unclear. CDR3 size: 14 residues. Per germline, CDR1 DFQATT and CDR2 SNEGSKA (reference sequence). Trimming stripped 3 bases from V and 0 bases from J, with 8 bases between. Here the CDR3 reads CSARGSSTNEKLFF. The CDR3 coding sequence is TGCAGTGCTAGGGGGAGCTCAACTAATGAAAAACTGTTTTTT.

The sample holds many counts of this clonotype. The V call is TRBV15, the J call TRBJ2-1; D gene unclear. Trimming stripped 1 base from V and 3 bases from J, with 4 bases between. Germline-derived CDR1 and CDR2 are LNHNV and YYDKDF (reference sequence). CDR3 length: 13 amino acids. Here the CDR3 reads CATSRGLYNEQFF. The CDR3 bases are TGTGCCACCAGCAGAGGCCTCTACAATGAGCAGTTCTTC.

This clonotype appeared many times. The chain joins TRBV15 to TRBJ1-1, with D maybe TRBD1 (5 bases). The length of the CDR3 is 13 residues. Looked up from germline, CDR1 is LNHNV and CDR2 is YYDKDF (reference sequence). V lost 6 bases and J 7 bases, leaving 15 bases between the germline ends. The CDR3 nucleotides are TGTGCCACCAGGGGGTCGGGGGTGAATGAAGCTTTCTTT. Protein: CATRGSGVNEAFF.

Remarks on this clonotype: This may come from a read error, since a much larger clone is one base off. The gene calls are TRBV6-1 and TRBJ1-1; the match to TRBD1 covers 8 bases. The CDR3 extends over 15 amino acids. Trimming cost V 6 bases and J 3 bases; bases outside gene matches: 9. Looked up from germline, CDR1 is MNHNS and CDR2 is SASEGT. CDR3 sequence reads: CASSLGQGGDTEAFF. CDR3 nucleotides: TGTGCCAGCAGCCTAGGACAGGGTGGGGACACTGAAGCTTTCTTT.

Many counts were recorded for this clonotype. V is TRBV5-1 and J is TRBJ2-1, with TRBD1 identical over 11 bases. There are 15 residues in the CDR3. V shed 6 bases and J 7 bases; nucleotides not matched to a gene: 9. Germline V gene sequence: CDR1 SGHRS, CDR2 YFSETQ. CDR3 in DNA: TGCGCCAGCACTAAGGATGGGACAGGGGGGAATGAGCAGTTCTTC. It codes for CASTKDGTGGNEQFF.

This clonotype has at least ten counts. V gene TRBV6-5 combines with J gene TRBJ2-1; D is undetermined. CDR1 is MNHEY, CDR2 SVGAGI, per germline. This CDR3 spans 14 amino acids. The ends were cut back, 2 bases at V and 7 bases at J, with 12 bases in the middle. In nucleotides, the CDR3 is TGTGCCAGCAGTTACCTAGTAGTGGGTAATGAGCAGTTCTTC. It specifies CASSYLVVGNEQFF.

This clonotype was seen ten or more times. The rearrangement links TRBV27 to TRBJ2-7; maybe TRBD2 (6 bases). Germline V gene sequence: CDR1 MNHEY, CDR2 SMNVEV (reference sequence). V was trimmed by 5 bases and J by 4 bases, leaving 15 bases between them. This CDR3 has 14 amino acids. CDR3 sequence (DNA): TGTGCCAGCAGTCCGTCCCGGGACTCTTACGAGCAGTACTTC. This sequence encodes CASSPSRDSYEQYF.

The table lists this clonotype with many counts. The J gene is TRBJ2-6, the V gene TRBV6-5; weak D call: TRBD1 (6 bases). Trimming removed 4 bases from V and 2 bases from J, with 9 bases in between. The length of the CDR3 is 15 residues. The V gene's germline CDR1 is MNHEY and CDR2 SVGAGI. The CDR3 reads CASSSDRTGANVLTF. CDR3 in DNA: TGTGCCAGCAGTTCCGACAGGACTGGGGCCAACGTCCTGACTTTC.

This clonotype has a count of ten or more. The gene calls are TRBV20-1 and TRBJ1-2; D gene ambiguous. This CDR3 has 13 residues. With 3 bases removed from V and 4 bases from J, the gap between germline ends came to 12 bases. Germline assignment: CDR1 DFQATT and CDR2 SNEGSKA (reference sequence). The CDR3: CSASAPGLYGYTF. The CDR3 bases are TGCAGTGCTAGCGCGCCGGGCCTCTATGGCTACACCTTC.

Concerning this clonotype itself: The junction does not match germline at one end; this may be a read error. The V and J genes are TRBV5-1 and TRBJ1-5; 10 bases agree with TRBD1. The CDR3 has 16 residues. CDR1 SGHRS and CDR2 YFSETQ come from the germline V gene. The CDR3 is CASSLEGTGVNQPPHF. Written as DNA, the CDR3 is TGCGCCAGCAGCTTGGAAGGGACAGGGGTAAATCAGCCCCCGCATTTT. The variable domain in full, completed from reference TRBV5-1 and TRBJ1-5, reads KAGVTQTPRYLIKTRGQQVTLSCSPISGHRSVSWYQQTPGQGLQFLFEYFSETQRNKGNFPGRFSGRQFSNSRSEMNVSTLELGDSALYLCASSLEGTGVNQPPHFGDGTRLSIL.

This clonotype has a count of ten or more. This rearrangement joins TRBV20-1 to TRBJ1-5; D gene uncertain. Trimming removed 1 base from V and 5 bases from J, with 15 bases in between. Germline-derived CDR1 and CDR2 are DFQATT and SNEGSKA (reference sequence). The CDR3 totals 15 residues. CDR3 residues: CSARGVRVGDQPQHF. CDR3 in DNA: TGCAGTGCTAGAGGGGTGAGGGTAGGCGATCAGCCCCAGCATTTT.

This clonotype has at least ten counts. This chain joins TRBV27 and TRBJ2-7; TRBD2 agrees at 8 bases. The CDR3 is 16 residues long. The V and J ends lost 3 bases and 2 bases, in that order; junction bases with no gene match: 9. Germline V lookup: CDR1 MNHEY, CDR2 SMNVEV (reference sequence). Here the CDR3 DNA reads TGTGCCAGCAGTTTGATAAGGGCGGGAGGAACCTACGAGCAGTACTTC. This encodes CASSLIRAGGTYEQYF.